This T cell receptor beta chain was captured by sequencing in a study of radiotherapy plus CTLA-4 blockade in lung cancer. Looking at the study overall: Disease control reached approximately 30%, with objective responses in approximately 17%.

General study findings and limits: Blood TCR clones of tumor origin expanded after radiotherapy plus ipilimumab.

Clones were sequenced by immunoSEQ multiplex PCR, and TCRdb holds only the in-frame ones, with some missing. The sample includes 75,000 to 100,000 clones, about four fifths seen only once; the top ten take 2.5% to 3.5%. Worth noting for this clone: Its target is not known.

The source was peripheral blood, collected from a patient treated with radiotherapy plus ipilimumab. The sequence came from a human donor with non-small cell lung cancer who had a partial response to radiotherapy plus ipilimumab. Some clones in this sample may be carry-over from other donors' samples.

CDR3 sequence (DNA): TGCGCCAGCAGTGGCGGCTACGGCGGGGACTATGGCTACACCTTC. Residues: CASSGGYGGDYGYTF. The chain recombines TRBV10-2 with TRBJ1-2; D call uncertain. Trimming left V 4 bases short and J 3 bases short, with 15 bases between. This CDR3 has 15 amino acids. The germline gives CDR1 WSHSY, CDR2 SAAADI.